A single sample is the source of the 21 T cell receptor beta chains below, sequenced in a study of shared clonotypes between healthy human individuals. Only in-frame clones appear in the TCRdb table, and some are missing; sequencing was by immunoSEQ multiplex PCR. The data contain around 95,000 clones, less than 80% of them singletons. Material: memory CD8+ T cells sorted from blood. Subset described: CD45RO+ cells pooled with CCR7-negative TemRA cells. The source of these receptors is a young man in good health.

The chain links TRBV15 to TRBJ2-3; D is unresolved. Germline values: CDR1 LNHNV, CDR2 YYDKDF (reference sequence). The V and J ends lost 5 bases and 11 bases respectively, with 17 bases between them. This CDR3 has 13 residues. CDR3 residues: CATSLSPAERQYF. The CDR3 nucleotides are TGTGCCACCAGCCTCTCCCCCGCCGAGAGGCAGTATTTT.

Concerning this clone itself: The same CDR3 also results from other DNA sequences found in this sample. CDR3 sequence (DNA): TGTGCCAGCAGCTCCTTAGCGGGGAGCTACAATGAGCAGTTCTTC. This codes for CASSSLAGSYNEQFF. The chain uses TRBV7-9 and TRBJ2-1, with TRBD2 matching over 8 bases. V trimming: 4 bases; J trimming: 3 bases; junction bases outside the gene matches: 5. Per germline, CDR1 SEHNR and CDR2 FQNEAQ (reference sequence). CDR3 length: 15 residues. The whole variable domain, remainder taken from reference TRBV7-9 and TRBJ2-1, is DTGVSQNPRHKITKRGQNVTFRCDPISEHNRLYWYRQTLGQGPEFLTYFQNEAQLEKSRLLSDRFSAERPKGSFSTLEIQRTEQGDSAMYLCASSSLAGSYNEQFFGPGTRLTVL.

This chain links TRBV10-3 with TRBJ2-7; D is possibly TRBD2 (7 bases). The CDR3 contains 14 residues. CDR1 and CDR2 from the germline V gene are ENHRY and SYGVKD. CDR3 sequence: CASAGEGVSYEQYF. CDR3 DNA sequence: TGTGCTTCCGCCGGGGAGGGGGTCTCCTACGAGCAGTACTTC.

The chain uses TRBV28 and TRBJ2-7; tentatively, D is TRBD2 (6 bases). The CDR3 is 12 residues long. The V gene's germline CDR1 is MDHEN and CDR2 SYDVKM. V gave up 10 bases and J gave up 4 bases, with 14 bases separating them. The CDR3 bases are TGTGCCATAGGATCCGGGACTTACGAGCAGTACTTC. It specifies CAIGSGTYEQYF.

The gene calls are TRBV29-1 and TRBJ2-7, with 10 bases identical to TRBD2. Trimming took 0 bases from V and 3 from J; bases not matched to a gene: 5. Germline V gene data show CDR1 as SQVTM and CDR2 as ANQGSEA. The CDR3 length is 15 residues. The CDR3 coding sequence is TGCAGCGTTGAAGATCAAGCGGGAGGGCTCTACGAGCAGTACTTC. It specifies CSVEDQAGGLYEQYF.

This clone came up many times. The chain joins TRBV6-1 to TRBJ2-5, with 10 bases aligning to TRBD1. Germline CDR1 is MNHNS and CDR2 is SASEGT. CDR3 size: 15 residues. V dropped 7 bases and J dropped 4; count of bases not matched to a gene: 9. The CDR3 DNA reads TGTGCCAGCACCATAGGGACAGGGGAGGTAGAGACCCAGTACTTC. Protein product: CASTIGTGEVETQYF.

The V and J genes are TRBV27 and TRBJ2-1; 7 nucleotides line up with TRBD1. The CDR3 runs 11 residues. Looked up from germline, CDR1 is MNHEY and CDR2 is SMNVEV (reference sequence). Trimming removed 4 bases from V and 9 bases from J; junction bases left unmatched: 0. The DNA for the CDR3 is TGTGCCAGCAGTTGGACAGGTGAGCAGTTCTTC. Protein product: CASSWTGEQFF.

For the CDR3, the DNA is TGCGCCAGCAGCCGACAGATGAACACTGAAGCTTTCTTT. Protein: CASSRQMNTEAFF. The chain combines TRBV4-3 with TRBJ1-1; TRBD1 might be the D (5 bases). The V gene's germline CDR1 is LGHNA and CDR2 YSLEER. This CDR3 is 13 amino acids long. V lost 4 bases and J lost 0, with 6 bases in between.

The chain employs TRBV11-2 and TRBJ2-1; D is perhaps TRBD1 (6 bases). Germline CDR1 and CDR2: SGHAT and FQNNGV. The CDR3 extends over 13 amino acids. V was clipped by 5 bases and J by 5 bases, with 10 bases between them. CDR3 loop: CASSLGHNNEQFF. The CDR3 coding sequence is TGTGCCAGCAGCCTGGGACACAACAATGAGCAGTTCTTC. The full variable domain, its missing parts supplied by reference TRBV11-2 and TRBJ2-1, is EAGVAQSPRYKIIEKRQSVAFWCNPISGHATLYWYQQILGQGPKLLIQFQNNGVVDDSQLPKDRFSAERLKGVDSTLKIQPAKLEDSAVYLCASSLGHNNEQFFGPGTRLTVL.

This clone was picked up one time. The genes are TRBV7-9 and TRBJ1-5; D not resolved. This CDR3 spans 12 amino acids. Germline CDR1 and CDR2: SEHNR and FQNEAQ (reference sequence). V was cut by 2 bases and J by 5 bases, with 4 bases left in between. CDR3 loop: CASSLFDQPQHF. The DNA of the CDR3 is TGTGCCAGCAGCTTATTTGATCAGCCCCAGCATTTT. Full variable domain (remainder filled in from reference TRBV7-9 and TRBJ1-5): DTGVSQNPRHKITKRGQNVTFRCDPISEHNRLYWYRQTLGQGPEFLTYFQNEAQLEKSRLLSDRFSAERPKGSFSTLEIQRTEQGDSAMYLCASSLFDQPQHFGDGTRLSIL.

The chain uses TRBV4-3 and TRBJ1-1; TRBD1 aligns across 8 bases. Trimming took 4 bases from V and 3 from J; bases not matched to a gene: 19. The CDR3 runs to 19 residues. Germline-derived CDR1 and CDR2 are LGHNA and YSLEER. The CDR3 loop reads CASSPTRVAGGVSDTEAFF. Here the CDR3 DNA reads TGCGCCAGCAGCCCAACAAGGGTGGCAGGGGGCGTATCGGACACTGAAGCTTTCTTT.

The chain combines TRBV5-4 with TRBJ1-1; the D gene is possibly TRBD1 (5 bases). V was pared by 1 base and J by 1 base, with 11 bases between. The CDR3 is 15 residues long. CDR1 and CDR2 from the germline V gene are SGHNT and YYREEE (reference sequence). In DNA, the CDR3 is TGTGCCAGCAGCTTGCTCACAGGAGAGAACACTGAAGCTTTCTTT. This gives the protein CASSLLTGENTEAFF.

The chain recombines TRBV5-4 with TRBJ1-4; 7 positions agree with TRBD1. V lost 4 bases to trimming and J lost 0 bases; unmatched junction nucleotides: 3. Germline CDR1 and CDR2: SGHNT and YYREEE (reference sequence). CDR3 length: 15 residues. CDR3 sequence: CASSRDSSTNEKLFF. The DNA for the CDR3 is TGTGCCAGCAGCCGGGACAGCTCAACTAATGAAAAACTGTTTTTT.

This sequence joins TRBV5-1 and TRBJ1-1; 8 nucleotides align to TRBD1. The germline CDR1 and CDR2 sequences are SGHRS and YFSETQ. This CDR3 spans 14 amino acids. The V and J ends lost 4 bases and 1 base, in that order; junction bases with no gene match: 3. CDR3 bases: TGCGCCAGCAGCCCCGGGACAGGGAACACTGAAGCTTTCTTT. This translates into CASSPGTGNTEAFF. The entire variable domain, with the rest obtained from reference TRBV5-1 and TRBJ1-1, is as follows: KAGVTQTPRYLIKTRGQQVTLSCSPISGHRSVSWYQQTPGQGLQFLFEYFSETQRNKGNFPGRFSGRQFSNSRSEMNVSTLELGDSALYLCASSPGTGNTEAFFGQGTRLTVV.

This rearrangement joins TRBV7-6 to TRBJ1-1, with 8 nucleotides matching TRBD1. The V and J ends lost 7 bases and 3 bases, in that order; junction bases with no gene match: 7. CDR1 and CDR2 from the germline V gene are SGHVS and FNYEAQ. This CDR3 region has 14 residues. The DNA for the CDR3 is TGTGCCAGCATCGACAGGGGAGGAGACACTGAAGCTTTCTTT. It yields the protein CASIDRGGDTEAFF.

J is TRBJ2-1 and V is TRBV19; D is possibly TRBD2 (6 bases). CDR3 length: 15 amino acids. Looked up from germline, CDR1 is LNHDA and CDR2 is SQIVND (reference sequence). Trimming pared 3 bases from V and 2 bases from J, leaving 11 bases between. In nucleotides, the CDR3 is TGTGCCAGTAGTATCGGGGGAGGTCCCTACAATGAGCAGTTCTTC. It is translated as CASSIGGGPYNEQFF.

This chain uses TRBV9 with TRBJ2-1; D is ambiguous. Trimming removed 0 bases at V and 4 bases at J, with 8 bases between. The CDR3 contains 14 residues. Germline assignment: CDR1 SGDLS and CDR2 YYNGEE. The CDR3 is CASSVEPDYNEQFF. The CDR3 DNA reads as TGTGCCAGCAGCGTAGAGCCAGATTACAATGAGCAGTTCTTC.

The sample holds a few counts of this clone. A read error may explain this, as a much larger clone is one base away. The chain couples TRBV6-1 to TRBJ2-7, with unresolved D. CDR3 length: 11 amino acids. Germline V gene data show CDR1 as MNHNS and CDR2 as SASEGT. V was clipped by 2 bases and J by 3 bases, with 2 bases between them. The CDR3 here is CASSEYYEQYF. CDR3 in DNA: TGTGCCAGCAGTGAATACTACGAGCAGTACTTC.

This rearrangement joins TRBV10-3 to TRBJ2-1, with 7 bases lining up with TRBD2. V shed 2 bases, J shed 4 bases, and the junction held 8 bases outside the gene matches. The CDR3 totals 16 residues. In germline, CDR1 is ENHRY, CDR2 SYGVKD. CDR3 in DNA: TGTGCCATCAGTGAGGGGGCGGGGGATTGGTACAATGAGCAGTTCTTC. This translates into CAISEGAGDWYNEQFF.

The rearrangement joins TRBV7-2 to TRBJ1-1; TRBD1 is a possible D gene (5 bases). V was clipped by 1 base and J by 6 bases, with 18 bases between them. There are 16 residues in the CDR3. CDR1 SGHTA and CDR2 FQGNSA come from the germline V gene. The CDR3, as DNA: TGTGCCAGCAGCTTAGACCCATGGGGGTGGAATCCTGAAGCTTTCTTT. Protein product: CASSLDPWGWNPEAFF.

The rearrangement joins TRBV5-1 to TRBJ1-3; TRBD1 agrees at 7 bases. This CDR3 is 16 amino acids long. V trimming: 3 bases; J trimming: 0 bases; junction bases outside the gene matches: 6. The germline V gene encodes CDR1 SGHRS and CDR2 YFSETQ. CDR3 region: CASSSDRDSSGNTIYF. The DNA for the CDR3 is TGCGCCAGCAGCTCCGACAGGGATAGCTCTGGAAACACCATATATTTT.